The 8 T cell receptor beta chains below were found in one sample sequenced in a study of high-grade serous ovarian cancer treatment subgroups. The tumor samples were collected prior to definitive surgery or chemotherapy. The protocol was immunoSEQ multiplex PCR, while the TCRdb copy is restricted to in-frame clones and leaves out a portion. This table has about 15,000 clones, about nine tenths appearing once. The sequencing sample was made of tumor tissue. These receptors all come from a human donor with high-grade serous ovarian cancer.

The chain carries TRBV6-4 and TRBJ1-3; TRBD1 is a possible D gene (5 bases). The germline CDR1 and CDR2 sequences are MRHNA and SNTAGT. With 8 bases removed from V and 6 bases from J, the gap between germline ends came to 20 bases. The CDR3 runs 15 residues. CDR3 amino acids: CASLPERDGLNTIYF. CDR3 coding DNA: TGTGCCAGCCTCCCGGAGAGGGACGGGTTAAACACCATATATTTT.

J is TRBJ1-5 and V is TRBV5-6; the match to TRBD1 covers 9 bases. The CDR3 is 15 amino acids. J gave up 5 bases and V 4 bases, and 7 bases lay outside the gene matches. Germline CDR1 is SGHDT and CDR2 is YYEEEE. CDR3 bases: TGTGCCAGCAGCCTATGGGACAGGGTCTATCAGCCCCAGCATTTT. Its translation is CASSLWDRVYQPQHF. The full variable domain, rest sourced from reference TRBV5-6 and TRBJ1-5, is DAGVTQSPTHLIKTRGQQVTLRCSPKSGHDTVSWYQQALGQGPQFIFQYYEEEERQRGNFPDRFSGHQFPNYSSELNVNALLLGDSALYLCASSLWDRVYQPQHFGDGTRLSIL.

The rearrangement joins TRBV18 to TRBJ1-1; TRBD1 might be the D (5 bases). V lost 5 bases and J lost 3, with 13 bases in between. The CDR3 is 14 residues long. The germline CDR1 and CDR2 sequences are KGHSH and LQKENI. The CDR3 nucleotides read TGTGCCAGCTCATCCGTGGGACGTGACACTGAAGCTTTCTTT. Translated: CASSSVGRDTEAFF.

The chain couples TRBV2 to TRBJ2-7; tentatively, D is TRBD2 (5 bases). The CDR3 extends over 13 amino acids. Per germline, CDR1 SNHLY and CDR2 FYNNEI. Trimming cost V 4 bases and J 9 bases, with 16 bases left between them. The DNA for the CDR3 is TGTGCCAGCAGTGGAGGGTACCCCACCGGGCAGTACTTC. Translated: CASSGGYPTGQYF. Variable domain in full (rest from reference TRBV2 and TRBJ2-7): EPEVTQTPSHQVTQMGQEVILRCVPISNHLYFYWYRQILGQKVEFLVSFYNNEISEKSEIFDDQFSVERPDGSNFTLKIRSTKLEDSAMYFCASSGGYPTGQYFGPGTRLTVT.

V gene TRBV7-3 combines with J gene TRBJ2-3; possible D gene TRBD1, 5 bases. The CDR3 is 14 amino acids. The V end was cut by 2 bases, the J end by 4 bases, with 10 bases between. Germline values: CDR1 SGHTA, CDR2 FQGTGA. CDR3 residues: CASSLEFRADTQYF. DNA of the CDR3: TGTGCCAGCAGCTTAGAGTTCAGGGCAGATACGCAGTATTTT.

The chain couples TRBV7-9 to TRBJ2-3, with 10 bases identical to TRBD2. Germline lookup yields CDR1 SEHNR and CDR2 FQNEAQ (reference sequence). CDR3 length equals 19 residues. The V gene end was trimmed by 5 bases and the J gene end by 0 bases; junction bases not matched to a gene: 14. CDR3 nucleotide sequence: TGTGCCAGCAGCCTCACCGGGACTAGCGTGGAGACTAGCACAGATACGCAGTATTTT. This encodes CASSLTGTSVETSTDTQYF.

The V and J genes are TRBV9 and TRBJ2-7; unclear D gene. The germline gives CDR1 SGDLS, CDR2 YYNGEE. Trimming removed 0 bases at V and 0 bases at J, with 10 bases between. CDR3 length: 15 amino acids. CDR3 loop: CASSVGPTSSYEQYF. The CDR3 DNA sequence: TGTGCCAGCAGCGTAGGACCCACCAGCTCCTACGAGCAGTACTTC.

The rearrangement links TRBV6-5 to TRBJ1-1; unclear D gene. CDR3 size: 13 residues. V lost 4 bases, J lost 2 bases, and 8 bases lay in between. CDR1 MNHEY and CDR2 SVGAGI come from the germline V gene. The CDR3 nucleotides read TGTGCCAGCAGTTGGGGATTTAACACTGAAGCTTTCTTT. This codes for CASSWGFNTEAFF.